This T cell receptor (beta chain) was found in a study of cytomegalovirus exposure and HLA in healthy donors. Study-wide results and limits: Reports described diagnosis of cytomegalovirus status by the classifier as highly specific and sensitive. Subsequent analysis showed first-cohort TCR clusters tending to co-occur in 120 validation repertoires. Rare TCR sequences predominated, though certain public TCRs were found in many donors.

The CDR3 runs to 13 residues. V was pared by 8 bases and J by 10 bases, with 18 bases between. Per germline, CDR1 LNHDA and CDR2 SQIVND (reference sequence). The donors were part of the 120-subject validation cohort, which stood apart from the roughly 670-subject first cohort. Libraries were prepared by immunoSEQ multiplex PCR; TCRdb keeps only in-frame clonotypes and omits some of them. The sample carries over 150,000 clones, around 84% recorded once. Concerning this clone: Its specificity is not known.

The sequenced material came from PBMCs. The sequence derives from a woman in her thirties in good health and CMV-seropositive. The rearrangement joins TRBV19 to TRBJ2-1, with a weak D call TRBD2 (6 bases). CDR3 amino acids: CASRGPGGTEQFF. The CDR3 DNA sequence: TGTGCCAGTCGGGGCCCTGGCGGGACGGAGCAGTTCTTC. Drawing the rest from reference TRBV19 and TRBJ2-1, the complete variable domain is DGGITQSPKYLFRKEGQNVTLSCEQNLNHDAMYWYRQDPGQGLRLIYYSQIVNDFQKGDIAEGYSVSREKKESFPLTVTSAQKNPTAFYLCASRGPGGTEQFFGPGTRLTVL.